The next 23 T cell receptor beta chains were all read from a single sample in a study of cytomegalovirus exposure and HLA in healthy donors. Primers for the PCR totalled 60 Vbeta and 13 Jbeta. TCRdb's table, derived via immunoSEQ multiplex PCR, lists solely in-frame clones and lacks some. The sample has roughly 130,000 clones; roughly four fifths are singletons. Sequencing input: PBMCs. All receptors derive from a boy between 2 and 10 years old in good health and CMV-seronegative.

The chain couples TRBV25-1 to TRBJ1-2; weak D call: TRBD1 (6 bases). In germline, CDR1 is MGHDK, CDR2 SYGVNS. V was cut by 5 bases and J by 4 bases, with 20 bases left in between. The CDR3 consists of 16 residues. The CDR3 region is CASSRGGSFDGYGYTF. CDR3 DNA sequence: TGTGCCAGCAGTCGTGGGGGCAGCTTCGATGGCTATGGCTACACCTTC.

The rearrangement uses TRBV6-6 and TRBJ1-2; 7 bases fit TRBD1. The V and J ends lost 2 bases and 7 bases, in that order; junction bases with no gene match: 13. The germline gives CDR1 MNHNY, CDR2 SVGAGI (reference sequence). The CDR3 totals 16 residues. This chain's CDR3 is CASSYVGAGQAFGYTF. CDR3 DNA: TGTGCCAGCAGTTACGTAGGGGCCGGACAGGCGTTTGGCTACACCTTC.

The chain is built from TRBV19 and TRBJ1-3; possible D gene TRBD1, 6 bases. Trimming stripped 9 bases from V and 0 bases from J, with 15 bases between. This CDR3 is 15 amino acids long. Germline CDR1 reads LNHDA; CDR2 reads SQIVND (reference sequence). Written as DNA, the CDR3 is TGTGCCAGCCACCTCGACAGGTCCTCTGGAAACACCATATATTTT. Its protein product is CASHLDRSSGNTIYF.

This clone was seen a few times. The CDR3 sequence: CASSRVENSPLHF. Written as DNA, the CDR3 is TGTGCCAGCAGTCGGGTGGAGAATTCACCCCTCCACTTT. The chain joins TRBV27 to TRBJ1-6; D remains unclear. Trimming shortened V by 5 bases and J by 7 bases, and 9 bases separated the two germline ends. This CDR3 spans 13 amino acids. Germline CDR1 is MNHEY and CDR2 is SMNVEV (reference sequence).

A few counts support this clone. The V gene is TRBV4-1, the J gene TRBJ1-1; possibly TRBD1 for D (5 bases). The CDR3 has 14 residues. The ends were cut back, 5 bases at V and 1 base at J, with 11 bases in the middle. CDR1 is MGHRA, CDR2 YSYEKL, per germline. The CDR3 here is CASSSWTTNTEAFF. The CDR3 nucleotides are TGCGCCAGCAGCTCATGGACAACGAACACTGAAGCTTTCTTT.

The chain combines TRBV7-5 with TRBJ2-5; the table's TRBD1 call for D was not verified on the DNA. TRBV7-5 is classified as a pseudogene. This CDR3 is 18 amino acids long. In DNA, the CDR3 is TGTGCCAGAAGCTTGCCGCCTGGACAGGGGAGTACAAGGGAGACCCAGTACTTC. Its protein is CARSLPPGQGSTRETQYF.

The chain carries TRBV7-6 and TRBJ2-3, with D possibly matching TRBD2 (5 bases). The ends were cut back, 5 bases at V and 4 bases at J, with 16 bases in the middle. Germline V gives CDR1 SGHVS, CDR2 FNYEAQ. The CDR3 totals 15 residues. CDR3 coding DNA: TGTGCCAGCAGCGGACTTCACGAGGGCCCAGATACGCAGTATTTT. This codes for CASSGLHEGPDTQYF. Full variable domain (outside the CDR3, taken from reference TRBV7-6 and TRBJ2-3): GAGVSQSPRYKVTKRGQDVALRCDPISGHVSLYWYRQALGQGPEFLTYFNYEAQQDKSGLPNDRFSAERPEGSISTLTIQRTEQRDSAMYRCASSGLHEGPDTQYFGPGTRLTVL.

The CDR3 nucleotides are TGTGCCAGCAGTGACTCGAACGGTGCCGGGGAGCTGTTTTTT. This encodes CASSDSNGAGELFF. V is TRBV6-4 and J is TRBJ2-2; D is unclear. Per the germline V gene, CDR1 is MRHNA and CDR2 is SNTAGT. The length of the CDR3 is 14 residues. Trimming stripped 0 bases from V and 6 bases from J, with 8 bases between.

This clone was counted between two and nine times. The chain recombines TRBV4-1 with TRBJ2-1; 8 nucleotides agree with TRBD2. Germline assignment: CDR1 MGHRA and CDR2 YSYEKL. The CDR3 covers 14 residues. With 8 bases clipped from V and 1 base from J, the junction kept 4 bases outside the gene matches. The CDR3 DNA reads TGCGCCAGCCAACGGGGGGGGTCCTACAATGAGCAGTTCTTC. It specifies CASQRGGSYNEQFF.

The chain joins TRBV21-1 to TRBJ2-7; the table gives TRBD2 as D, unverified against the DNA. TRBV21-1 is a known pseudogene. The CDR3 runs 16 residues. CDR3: CASSKGGLAGSYEQYV. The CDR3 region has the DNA TGTGCCAGCAGCAAAGGGGGACTAGCGGGGTCCTACGAGCAGTACGTC.

The CDR3 here is CASSQWGEEGGYTF. CDR3 DNA sequence: TGTGCCAGCAGTCAGTGGGGGGAGGAAGGTGGCTACACCTTC. The chain employs TRBV7-9 and TRBJ1-2, with D maybe TRBD1 (5 bases). Germline V gives CDR1 SEHNR, CDR2 FQNEAQ (reference sequence). This CDR3 is built from 14 residues. V was cut by 6 bases and J by 7 bases, with 18 bases left in between.

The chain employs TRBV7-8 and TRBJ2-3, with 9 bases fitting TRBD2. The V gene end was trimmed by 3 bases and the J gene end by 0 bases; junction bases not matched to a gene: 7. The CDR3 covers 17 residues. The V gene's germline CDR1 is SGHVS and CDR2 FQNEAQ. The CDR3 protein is CASSFAWSGGSTDTQYF. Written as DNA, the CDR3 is TGTGCCAGCAGCTTCGCGTGGAGCGGGGGGAGCACAGATACGCAGTATTTT. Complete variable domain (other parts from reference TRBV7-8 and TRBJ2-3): GAGVSQSPRYKVAKRGQDVALRCDPISGHVSLFWYQQALGQGPEFLTYFQNEAQLDKSGLPSDRFFAERPEGSVSTLKIQRTQQEDSAVYLCASSFAWSGGSTDTQYFGPGTRLTVL.

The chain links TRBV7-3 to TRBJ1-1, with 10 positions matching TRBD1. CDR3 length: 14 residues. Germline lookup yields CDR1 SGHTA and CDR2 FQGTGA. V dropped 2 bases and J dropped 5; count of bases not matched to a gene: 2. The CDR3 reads CASSLEGQGTEAFF. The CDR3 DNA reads TGTGCCAGCAGCTTAGAGGGACAGGGGACTGAAGCTTTCTTT.

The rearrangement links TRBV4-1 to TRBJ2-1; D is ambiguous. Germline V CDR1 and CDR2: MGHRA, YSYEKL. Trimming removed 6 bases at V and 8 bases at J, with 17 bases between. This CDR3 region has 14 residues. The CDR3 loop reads CASRLAGEHDEQFF. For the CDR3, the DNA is TGCGCCAGCAGGTTAGCTGGAGAACACGATGAGCAGTTCTTC.

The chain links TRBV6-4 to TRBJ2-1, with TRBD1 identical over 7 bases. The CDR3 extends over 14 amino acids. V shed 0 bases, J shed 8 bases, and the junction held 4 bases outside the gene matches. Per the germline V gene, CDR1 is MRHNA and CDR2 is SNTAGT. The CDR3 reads CASSDSAGGYEQFF. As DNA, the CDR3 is TGTGCCAGCAGTGACTCGGCAGGGGGTTATGAGCAGTTCTTC.

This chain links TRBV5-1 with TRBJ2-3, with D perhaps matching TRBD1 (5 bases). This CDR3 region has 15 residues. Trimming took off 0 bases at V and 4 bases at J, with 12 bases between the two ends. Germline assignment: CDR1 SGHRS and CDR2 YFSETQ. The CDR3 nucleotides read TGCGCCAGCAGCTTGGGGGATGGACACGCAGATACGCAGTATTTT. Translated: CASSLGDGHADTQYF.

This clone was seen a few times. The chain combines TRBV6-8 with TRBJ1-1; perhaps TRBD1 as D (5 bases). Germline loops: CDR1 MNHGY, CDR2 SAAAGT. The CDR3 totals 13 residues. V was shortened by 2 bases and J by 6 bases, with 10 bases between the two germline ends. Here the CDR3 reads CASSYPTEAEAFF. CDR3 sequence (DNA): TGTGCCAGCAGTTACCCGACAGAGGCTGAAGCTTTCTTT.

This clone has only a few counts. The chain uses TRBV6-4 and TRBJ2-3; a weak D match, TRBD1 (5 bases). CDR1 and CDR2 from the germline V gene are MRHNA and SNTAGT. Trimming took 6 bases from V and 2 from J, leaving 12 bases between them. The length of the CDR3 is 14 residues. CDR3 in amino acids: CASSPIGDTDTQYF. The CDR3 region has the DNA TGTGCCAGCAGCCCCATAGGGGACACAGATACGCAGTATTTT.

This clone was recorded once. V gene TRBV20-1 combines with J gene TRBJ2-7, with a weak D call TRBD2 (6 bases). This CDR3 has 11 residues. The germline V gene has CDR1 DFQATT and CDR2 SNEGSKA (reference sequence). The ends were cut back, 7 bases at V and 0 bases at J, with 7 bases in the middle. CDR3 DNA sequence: TGCAGTGTCGGGAGCTCCTACGAGCAGTACGTC. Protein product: CSVGSSYEQYV.

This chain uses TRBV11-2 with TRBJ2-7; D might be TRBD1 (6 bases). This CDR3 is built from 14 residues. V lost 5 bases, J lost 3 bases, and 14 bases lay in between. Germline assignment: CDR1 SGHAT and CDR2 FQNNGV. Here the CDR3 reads CASSAFTGNYEQYF. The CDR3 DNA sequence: TGTGCCAGCAGCGCCTTCACAGGGAACTACGAGCAGTACTTC.

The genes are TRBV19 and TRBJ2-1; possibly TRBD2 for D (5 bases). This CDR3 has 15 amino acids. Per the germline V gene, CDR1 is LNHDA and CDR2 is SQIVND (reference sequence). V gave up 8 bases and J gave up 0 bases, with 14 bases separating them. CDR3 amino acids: CASALAGSSYNEQFF. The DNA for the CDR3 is TGTGCCAGTGCCTTGGCGGGTAGCTCCTACAATGAGCAGTTCTTC.

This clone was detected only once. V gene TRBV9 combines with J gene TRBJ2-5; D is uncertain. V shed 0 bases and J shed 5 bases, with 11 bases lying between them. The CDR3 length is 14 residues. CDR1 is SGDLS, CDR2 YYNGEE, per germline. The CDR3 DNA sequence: TGTGCCAGCAGCGTAGGCGAATTACCCGAGACCCAGTACTTC. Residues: CASSVGELPETQYF.

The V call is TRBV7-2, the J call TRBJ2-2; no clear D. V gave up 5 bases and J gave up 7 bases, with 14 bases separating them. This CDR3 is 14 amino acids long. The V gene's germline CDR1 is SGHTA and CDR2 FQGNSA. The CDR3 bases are TGTGCCAGCAGCCCCCGCTTTGGGCTCGGGGAGCTGTTTTTT. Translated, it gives CASSPRFGLGELFF.